One and the same sample provided the 10 T cell receptor beta chains below, sequenced in a study of blood T cells in healthy people across ages. A sample-barcoded 5' primer and a J-beta primer mix were used in a second PCR of about 6 to 12 cycles. TCRdb re-called the 5' RACE reads through MiXCR, storing one row per CDR3 protein. Of about 720,000 distinct CDR3 sequences detected, about a fifth appear once; the ten largest clones hold 20% to 25%. The sample comprised blood. These receptors were collected from a man aged 65 to 85 in good health.

This clonotype has a count of ten or more. A junction boundary mismatches the germline segment, possibly from a read error. The V call is TRBV7-9, the J call TRBJ2-3, with 15 bases matching TRBD2. CDR1 is SEHNR and CDR2 is FQNEAQ in the germline V gene (reference sequence). This CDR3 region has 17 residues. The CDR3 region is CASSLGLAGGRTDTQYF. The CDR3 nucleotides are TGCGCCAGCAGCTTGGGACTAGCGGGAGGACGCACAGATACGCAGTATTTT. The complete variable domain, with remaining parts taken from reference TRBV7-9 and TRBJ2-3, reads DTGVSQNPRHKITKRGQNVTFRCDPISEHNRLYWYRQTLGQGPEFLTYFQNEAQLEKSRLLSDRFSAERPKGSFSTLEIQRTEQGDSAMYLCASSLGLAGGRTDTQYFGPGTRLTVL.

The chain uses TRBV15 and TRBJ2-2, with 7 bases fitting TRBD2. Germline trimming cut 5 bases from V and 1 base from J; bases unmatched to any gene: 4. From germline, CDR1 is LNHNV and CDR2 YYDKDF (reference sequence). The CDR3 totals 15 residues. CDR3 in DNA: TGTGCCACCAGCTACGAGCGGGAGAACACCGGGGAGCTGTTTTTT. Its protein is CATSYERENTGELFF.

This clonotype showed up just a few times. The CDR3 sequence: CASKGLAGAVEQFF. As DNA, the CDR3 is TGTGCCAGCAAAGGACTAGCGGGAGCAGTTGAGCAGTTCTTC. This chain joins TRBV6-6 and TRBJ2-5; TRBD2 matches at 13 bases. TRBJ2-1 explains the end of the DNA better; the J call may be wrong. Germline V gene data show CDR1 as MNHNY and CDR2 as SVGAGI (reference sequence). This CDR3 spans 14 amino acids.

The chain couples TRBV27 to TRBJ1-4; D remains ambiguous. CDR3 length: 14 residues. Germline CDR1 and CDR2: MNHEY and SMNVEV (reference sequence). Trimming shortened V by 6 bases and J by 3 bases, and 11 bases separated the two germline ends. The CDR3 bases are TGTGCCAGCAGGGACGGAGATGCTAATGAAAAACTGTTTTTT. The encoded protein is CASRDGDANEKLFF.

Notes on this clonotype: A single base separates this from a much larger clone, so it may be a read error. Without the conserved terminal phenylalanine or tryptophan, this CDR3 likely stems from a read error. V gene TRBV5-1 combines with J gene TRBJ2-5; D is unclear. The J call may not be correct, given that the DNA end is closer to TRBJ2-1. This CDR3 is 13 amino acids long. Germline CDR1 is SGHRS and CDR2 is YFSETQ. In nucleotides, the CDR3 is TGCGCCAGCAGCTTGGCGCCTGGCAATGAGCAGTTCTAC. Protein: CASSLAPGNEQFY.

The chain has TRBV20-1 and TRBJ2-5, with D perhaps TRBD1 (6 bases). CDR3 length: 14 residues. The V gene lost 0 bases and the J gene lost 5 bases, with 13 bases spanning the gap. Germline CDR1 and CDR2: DFQATT and SNEGSKA (reference sequence). DNA for the CDR3: TGCAGTGCTAGAGAAGACAGGATTAGGGAGACCCAGTACTTC. This sequence encodes CSAREDRIRETQYF.

In its sample, this clonotype was seen a few times. V gene TRBV9 combines with J gene TRBJ2-7; 12 bases are shared with TRBD1. J gave up 3 bases and V 5 bases, and 24 bases lay outside the gene matches. This CDR3 spans 21 amino acids. Germline V gives CDR1 SGDLS, CDR2 YYNGEE. CDR3 amino acids: CASREIGGEGQGAFKVYEQYV. CDR3 coding DNA: TGTGCCAGCAGGGAAATAGGAGGTGAGGGACAGGGGGCTTTCAAGGTCTACGAGCAGTACGTC.

This clonotype has just a few counts. The V call is TRBV6-5, the J call TRBJ1-2; 9 nucleotides match TRBD1. The CDR3 extends over 13 amino acids. Germline V lookup: CDR1 MNHEY, CDR2 SVGAGI. J lost 9 bases, V lost 6 bases, and 8 bases had no gene match. The CDR3 is CASSRRTGDSYTF. In nucleotides, the CDR3 is TGTGCCAGCAGCCGCCGGACAGGGGATAGCTACACCTTC.

The rearrangement links TRBV7-6 to TRBJ2-4; D is unclear. CDR3 length: 14 residues. CDR1 is SGHVS and CDR2 is FNYEAQ in the germline V gene. Trimming left V 5 bases short and J 3 bases short, with 11 bases between. The CDR3 sequence is CASSPDGGKNIQYF. CDR3 in DNA: TGTGCCAGCAGCCCTGACGGCGGCAAAAACATTCAGTACTTC.

The chain employs TRBV7-8 and TRBJ1-5; D not certain. There are 15 residues in the CDR3. CDR1 is SGHVS, CDR2 FQNEAQ, per germline. Deletions cut 1 base from V and 1 base from J, with 8 bases between. CDR3 loop: CASSLGAESNQPQHF. Written as DNA, the CDR3 is TGTGCCAGCAGCTTAGGAGCGGAGAGCAATCAGCCCCAGCATTTT.